This TCR beta chain is drawn from a study of resident and recirculating memory T cells in vitiligo. Whole-study context: Shave-biopsy epidermis from lesional and nonlesional skin was sequenced alongside PBMCs.

Study outcomes and limitations: No unique dominant TCR clone was found in vitiligo lesions.

TCRdb's table, derived via immunoSEQ multiplex PCR, lists solely in-frame clones and lacks some. The data hold about 76,000 clones, with roughly nine tenths observed a single time. This clone appeared a single time. The antigen is undetermined. Anyone treated within the previous three months was excluded. The receptor was derived from a male donor with vitiligo. The material sequenced was blood.

The CDR3 DNA follows: TGTGCCAGCAGCCGGAGACAGGGGAGGTACGAGCAGTACTTC. Its protein product is CASSRRQGRYEQYF. The J gene is TRBJ2-7, the V gene TRBV28; 8 nucleotides match TRBD1. The CDR3 totals 14 residues. Looked up from germline, CDR1 is MDHEN and CDR2 is SYDVKM. Losses at the gene ends were 6 bases for V and 4 bases for J; bases not matched to a gene: 8.